These 5 T cell receptor delta chains originate from one sample sequenced in a study of gamma-delta chains in newborns, infants, children. TCRdb called clones from the reads again using CATT. Of approximately 3,200 delta-chain clones listed, 40% to 65% are singletons. Sequencing input: blood. Source of these receptors: a child who received the measles vaccine.

CDR3 sequence: CAFTGWGIKSPDKLIF. The CDR3 DNA is TGTGCCTTTACCGGGTGGGGGATAAAATCCCCCGATAAACTCATCTTT. The chain employs TRDV3 and TRDJ1; 9 bases agree with TRDD3. The CDR3 runs 16 residues. The junction had 12 bases not matched to a gene; V was cut back by 1 base and J by 3 bases. The germline V gene has CDR1 TVYSNPD and CDR2 GDNSRS (reference sequence).

This clone has only one observation. Germline and junction disagree at one end, which may indicate a read error. The genes are TRDV2 and TRDJ3; 11 bases match TRDD3. The germline V gene encodes CDR1 GEAIGNYY and CDR2 EKD. The CDR3 has 21 residues. This CDR3 reads CACDTLGNGGYGSWDSRQMFF. The CDR3 nucleotides are TGTGCCTGTGACACGCTCGGGAATGGGGGATACGGCTCCTGGGACAGCCGACAGATGTTTTTC.

This clone was observed a handful of times. The chain uses TRDV2 and TRDJ3; D call uncertain. V gave up 0 bases and J gave up 2 bases, with 13 bases separating them. The CDR3 is made up of 18 amino acids. CDR1 and CDR2 from the germline V gene are GEAIGNYY and EKD. The CDR3 coding sequence is TGTGCCTGTGACACCGCGGATGGAGTGCCCTGGGACACCCGACAGATGTTTTTC. Protein sequence: CACDTADGVPWDTRQMFF.

On this clone: This clone may be a read error of a much larger clone one base away. Different DNA sequences within this sample yield the same CDR3. The chain has TRDV2 and TRDJ3, with 11 nucleotides matching TRDD3. The CDR3 consists of 18 residues. Germline CDR1 is GEAIGNYY and CDR2 is EKD. The CDR3 region has the DNA TGTGCCTGTGACACTGGGGGATACGCGTCCTGGGACACCCGGCAGATGTTTTTC. Its protein is CACDTGGYASWDTRQMFF.

As to this clone: This may stem from a read error, because a much larger clone lies one nucleotide away. The rearrangement links TRDV2 to TRDJ1; 8 positions agree with TRDD3. The CDR3 has 17 residues. Germline trimming cut 0 bases from V and 1 base from J; bases unmatched to any gene: 9. Germline CDR1 and CDR2: GEAIGNYY and EKD. The CDR3 DNA reads as TGTGCCTGTGACACCCTAAGCCTGGGGGACCCCACCGATAAACTCATCTTT. Translating it yields CACDTLSLGDPTDKLIF.